The rows below give T cell receptor beta chains drawn from one sample of a study of PD-1 blockade in classical Hodgkin lymphoma. Sequencing was performed with immunoSEQ multiplex PCR; in TCRdb, only in-frame clones are kept and a portion is missing. Among 98,000 or so clones listed, nearly 90% were seen once. This specimen was peripheral blood mononuclear cells (PBMCs), taken before the second cycle of nivolumab. Every receptor here comes from a human donor with classical Hodgkin lymphoma. The CDR3 runs from the conserved cysteine through the conserved F or W. D genes are given only for firm matches. Rows may omit the clone size; those that give it use once, few, many or a size class.

j_call: TRBJ2-1; clone_size: -; d_call: TRBD2; v_call: TRBV4-1; cdr3_nt: TGCGCCAGCAGCCAAGGGAAGGGCGGGGGACTGATGAATGAGCAGTTCTTC; cdr3_aa: CASSQGKGGGLMNEQFF
j_call: TRBJ1-5; clone_size: -; d_call: -; v_call: TRBV28; cdr3_nt: TGTGCCAGCAGTTTAATTGAGCCCCAGCATTTT; cdr3_aa: CASSLIEPQHF
j_call: TRBJ2-7; clone_size: -; d_call: -; v_call: TRBV19; cdr3_nt: TGTGCCAGTATCGACAGTCTCTCCTACGAGCAGTACTTC; cdr3_aa: CASIDSLSYEQYF
j_call: TRBJ2-2; clone_size: once; d_call: -; v_call: TRBV10-3; cdr3_nt: TGTGCCATCAGTGAGTCTAAAAAGAACACCGGGGAGCTGTTTTTT; cdr3_aa: CAISESKKNTGELFF
j_call: TRBJ1-4; clone_size: -; d_call: -; v_call: TRBV6-5; cdr3_nt: TGTGCCAGCAGTTTCAGGGGAGGAGAAAAACTGTTTTTT; cdr3_aa: CASSFRGGEKLFF
j_call: TRBJ1-1; clone_size: -; d_call: TRBD1; v_call: TRBV10-3; cdr3_nt: TGTGCCATCAGTGAGGACAGGGCAGTGGCTGAAGCTTTCTTT; cdr3_aa: CAISEDRAVAEAFF
j_call: TRBJ1-2; clone_size: -; d_call: -; v_call: TRBV28; cdr3_nt: TGTGCCAGCAACCGAAACAAGAACTATGGCTACACCTTC; cdr3_aa: CASNRNKNYGYTF
j_call: TRBJ2-2; clone_size: -; d_call: -; v_call: TRBV6-5; cdr3_nt: TGTGCCAGCAGTCTGAACGGAGGGGTTACCGGGGAGCTGTTTTTT; cdr3_aa: CASSLNGGVTGELFF
j_call: TRBJ2-7; clone_size: once; d_call: -; v_call: TRBV29-1; cdr3_nt: TGCAGCGTTGAAGAGCGCCCTTACGAGCAGTACTTC; cdr3_aa: CSVEERPYEQYF
j_call: TRBJ2-6; clone_size: -; d_call: TRBD2; v_call: TRBV4-3; cdr3_nt: TGCGCCAGCAGCCAAGATCCGGGAGGGTTTGGGGCCAACGTCCTGACTTTC; cdr3_aa: CASSQDPGGFGANVLTF
j_call: TRBJ1-2; clone_size: -; d_call: -; v_call: TRBV2; cdr3_nt: TGTGCCAGCAGTCCCCTACAGGGAGTTGGTGGCTACACCTTC; cdr3_aa: CASSPLQGVGGYTF
j_call: TRBJ1-1; clone_size: few; d_call: -; v_call: TRBV7-9; cdr3_nt: TGTGCCAGCAGCTCGCTCGTGGAAGCTTTCTTT; cdr3_aa: CASSSLVEAFF
j_call: TRBJ2-3; clone_size: -; d_call: TRBD2; v_call: TRBV18; cdr3_nt: TGTGCCAGCTCACCAGGGCTAGCGGGAATTCTATATACGCAGTATTTT; cdr3_aa: CASSPGLAGILYTQYF
j_call: TRBJ2-3; clone_size: -; d_call: -; v_call: TRBV6-6; cdr3_nt: TGTGCCAGCCTCAGCCCCGGGGGCACAGATACGCAGTATTTT; cdr3_aa: CASLSPGGTDTQYF
j_call: TRBJ1-2; clone_size: once; d_call: -; v_call: TRBV5-4; cdr3_nt: TGTGCCAGCAGCATGGACGGCTCCTATGGCTACACCTTC; cdr3_aa: CASSMDGSYGYTF
j_call: TRBJ1-4; clone_size: -; d_call: -; v_call: TRBV19; cdr3_nt: TGTGCCAGTAATTCGCGGGGGCAAGCTAATGAAAAACTGTTTTTT; cdr3_aa: CASNSRGQANEKLFF
j_call: TRBJ2-7; clone_size: -; d_call: TRBD1; v_call: TRBV7-9; cdr3_nt: TGTGCCAGCAGCTTCCGGGACAGGGAACTTGACGATCAGTACTTC; cdr3_aa: CASSFRDRELDDQYF
j_call: TRBJ2-1; clone_size: -; d_call: TRBD2; v_call: TRBV9; cdr3_nt: TGTGCCAGCAGCCCCACTAGCGTATCCTACAATGAGCAGTTCTTC; cdr3_aa: CASSPTSVSYNEQFF
j_call: TRBJ2-4; clone_size: -; d_call: TRBD2; v_call: TRBV28; cdr3_nt: TGTGCCAGCAGTTTAATAGGGGCAGGGAGGGACATTCAGTACTTC; cdr3_aa: CASSLIGAGRDIQYF
j_call: TRBJ1-1; clone_size: -; d_call: -; v_call: TRBV30; cdr3_nt: TGTGCCTGGAGCCCCATCGCAGGGCCGAGGAGTGAAGCTTTCTTT; cdr3_aa: CAWSPIAGPRSEAFF
j_call: TRBJ1-6; clone_size: -; d_call: TRBD1; v_call: TRBV6-5; cdr3_nt: TGTGCCAGCAGTTACGGGGGACAGCATAATTCACCCCTCCACTTT; cdr3_aa: CASSYGGQHNSPLHF
j_call: TRBJ2-7; clone_size: -; d_call: -; v_call: TRBV27; cdr3_nt: TGTGCCAGCAGAAGAACGGGGCGGGGATCCTACGAGCAGTACTTC; cdr3_aa: CASRRTGRGSYEQYF
j_call: TRBJ1-2; clone_size: -; d_call: TRBD1; v_call: TRBV15; cdr3_nt: TGTGCCACCAGCAGAGACACAGGGGGCTATGGCTACACCTTC; cdr3_aa: CATSRDTGGYGYTF
j_call: TRBJ2-7; clone_size: few; d_call: -; v_call: TRBV7-9; cdr3_nt: TGTGCCAGCAGCTTCCCTCACGGCCCGAACTCCGAGCAGTACTTC; cdr3_aa: CASSFPHGPNSEQYF
j_call: TRBJ2-6; clone_size: -; d_call: TRBD1; v_call: TRBV5-5; cdr3_nt: TGTGCCAGCAGCTTGGCAGGGGGTCTTAGCTCTGGGGCCAACGTCCTGACTTTC; cdr3_aa: CASSLAGGLSSGANVLTF